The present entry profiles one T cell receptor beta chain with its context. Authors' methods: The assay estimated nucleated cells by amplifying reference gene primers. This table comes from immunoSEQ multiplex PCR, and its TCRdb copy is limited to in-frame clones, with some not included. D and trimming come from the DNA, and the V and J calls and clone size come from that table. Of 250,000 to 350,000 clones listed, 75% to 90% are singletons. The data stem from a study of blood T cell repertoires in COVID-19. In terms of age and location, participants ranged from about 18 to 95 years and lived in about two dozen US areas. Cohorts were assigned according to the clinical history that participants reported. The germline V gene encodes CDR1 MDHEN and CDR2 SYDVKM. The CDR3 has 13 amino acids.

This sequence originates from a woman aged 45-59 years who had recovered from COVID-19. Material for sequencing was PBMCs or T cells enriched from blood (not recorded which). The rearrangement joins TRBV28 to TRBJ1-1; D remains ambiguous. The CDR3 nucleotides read TGTGGTATACGGGAACAGCTGAACACTGAAGCTTTCTTT. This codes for CGIREQLNTEAFF.